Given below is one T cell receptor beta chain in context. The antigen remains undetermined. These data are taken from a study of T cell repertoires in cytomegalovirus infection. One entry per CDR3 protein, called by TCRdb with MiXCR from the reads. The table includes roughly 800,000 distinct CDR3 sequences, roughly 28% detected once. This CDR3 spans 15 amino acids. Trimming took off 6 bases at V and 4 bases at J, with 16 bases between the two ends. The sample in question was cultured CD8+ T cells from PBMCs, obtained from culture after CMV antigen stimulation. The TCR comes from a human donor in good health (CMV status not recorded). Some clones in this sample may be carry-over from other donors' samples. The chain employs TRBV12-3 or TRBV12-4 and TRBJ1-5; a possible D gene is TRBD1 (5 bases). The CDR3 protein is CASSPGPGVNQPQHF. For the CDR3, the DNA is TGTGCCAGCAGCCCGGGGCCGGGTGTAAATCAGCCCCAGCATTTT.